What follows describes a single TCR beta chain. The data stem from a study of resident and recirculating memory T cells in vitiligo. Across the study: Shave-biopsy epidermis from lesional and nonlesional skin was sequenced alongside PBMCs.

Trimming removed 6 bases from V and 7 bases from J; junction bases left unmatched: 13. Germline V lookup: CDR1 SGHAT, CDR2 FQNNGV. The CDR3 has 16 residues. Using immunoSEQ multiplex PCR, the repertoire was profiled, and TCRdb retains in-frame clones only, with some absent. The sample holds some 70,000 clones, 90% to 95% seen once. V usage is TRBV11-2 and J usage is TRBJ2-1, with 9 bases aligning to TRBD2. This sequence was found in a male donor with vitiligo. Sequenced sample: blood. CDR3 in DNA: TGTGCCAGCAGAACTCTCCGCCGAGCGGGGGGTAATGAGCAGTTCTTC. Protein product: CASRTLRRAGGNEQFF.